One sample yielded the 15 T cell receptor beta chains listed below, sequenced in a study of blood T cell repertoires in COVID-19. This table comes from immunoSEQ multiplex PCR, and its TCRdb copy is limited to in-frame clones, with some not included. Among over 50,000 clones listed, approximately 84% were seen once. The source material was peripheral blood. These receptors were collected from a man in his sixties with COVID-19, enrolled during active disease.

This chain uses TRBV29-1 with TRBJ1-4; 7 bases line up with TRBD1. Germline trimming cut 4 bases from V and 2 bases from J; bases unmatched to any gene: 4. The germline CDR1 and CDR2 sequences are SQVTM and ANQGSEA. The CDR3 consists of 14 residues. CDR3 DNA sequence: TGCAGCGTTGCAGAGACAGGGACTAATGAAAAACTGTTTTTT. Protein sequence: CSVAETGTNEKLFF. Based on the CDR3 plus reference TRBV29-1 and TRBJ1-4, the full variable domain is SAVISQKPSRDICQRGTSLTIQCQVDSQVTMMFWYRQQPGQSLTLIATANQGSEATYESGFVIDKFPISRPNLTFSTLTVSNMSPEDSSIYLCSVAETGTNEKLFFGSGTQLSVL.

V usage is TRBV4-1 and J usage is TRBJ2-4; no reliable D call. V shed 1 base and J shed 6 bases, with 10 bases lying between them. Germline V gives CDR1 MGHRA, CDR2 YSYEKL. CDR3 length equals 14 residues. CDR3 coding DNA: TGCGCCAGCAGCCAAGTAGCCGGGTCAAACATTCAGTACTTC. It specifies CASSQVAGSNIQYF.

The chain combines TRBV18 with TRBJ1-2; no reliable D call. This CDR3 region has 13 residues. Between the trimmed V and J ends, which lost 2 bases and 7 bases, there was a span of 11 bases. Germline V gene data show CDR1 as KGHSH and CDR2 as LQKENI. As DNA, the CDR3 is TGTGCCAGCTCACCAGCTCCGCGTAGTGGCTACACCTTC. The encoded protein is CASSPAPRSGYTF.

The chain employs TRBV9 and TRBJ1-6; TRBD1 might be the D (5 bases). Trimming shortened V by 3 bases and J by 7 bases, and 14 bases separated the two germline ends. The CDR3 has 15 residues. Germline-derived CDR1 and CDR2 are SGDLS and YYNGEE. CDR3 DNA: TGTGCCAGCAGCGCTTCCGGTGGGGGGAATTCACCCCTCCACTTT. Amino acid sequence: CASSASGGGNSPLHF.

This clone was detected once. The chain combines TRBV18 with TRBJ2-7, with no clear D. The CDR3 contains 11 residues. The V and J ends lost 3 bases and 7 bases respectively, with 7 bases between them. Germline-derived CDR1 and CDR2 are KGHSH and LQKENI. The CDR3 here is CASSPQAEQYF. The DNA of the CDR3 is TGTGCCAGCTCACCGCAGGCTGAGCAGTACTTC.

This clone was counted between two and nine times. The CDR3 sequence: CASSFLDMESPLHF. CDR3 nucleotide sequence: TGTGCCAGCAGTTTTTTGGATATGGAGTCACCCCTCCACTTT. The V and J genes are TRBV27 and TRBJ1-6; D gene uncertain. Germline CDR1 MNHEY, CDR2 SMNVEV (reference sequence). Trimming removed 3 bases at V and 10 bases at J, with 13 bases between. This CDR3 comprises 14 residues.

Concerning this clone itself: In the same sample, other DNA sequences code for this CDR3. The gene calls are TRBV5-1 and TRBJ2-1, with 9 bases matching TRBD2. The CDR3 sequence is 15 residues long. Germline CDR1 is SGHRS and CDR2 is YFSETQ. The V and J ends lost 3 bases and 4 bases, in that order; junction bases with no gene match: 5. The CDR3 loop reads CASSSSTSGYNEQFF. CDR3 DNA: TGCGCCAGCAGCTCGAGCACTAGCGGGTACAATGAGCAGTTCTTC.

The rearrangement uses TRBV2 and TRBJ1-1; TRBD1 agrees at 7 bases. The germline V gene has CDR1 SNHLY and CDR2 FYNNEI. The CDR3 is made up of 13 amino acids. J was trimmed by 7 bases and V by 1 base; bases with no gene match: 3. CDR3 region: CASSEGRQGEAFF. CDR3 bases: TGTGCCAGCAGTGAAGGAAGACAGGGTGAAGCTTTCTTT.

The chain combines TRBV9 with TRBJ1-5; 7 nucleotides match TRBD1. V shed 0 bases and J 8 bases; nucleotides not matched to a gene: 8. The CDR3 is made up of 15 amino acids. Germline lookup yields CDR1 SGDLS and CDR2 YYNGEE. CDR3 sequence reads: CASSVAGTDSEPQHF. Written as DNA, the CDR3 is TGTGCCAGCAGCGTAGCGGGGACAGATTCCGAGCCCCAGCATTTT.

V gene TRBV27 combines with J gene TRBJ2-2; 7 bases align to TRBD1. The CDR3 runs 17 residues. V was clipped by 5 bases and J by 2 bases; unmatched bases: 11. Germline assignment: CDR1 MNHEY and CDR2 SMNVEV (reference sequence). The CDR3 region is CASSPTPGTVNTGELFF. For the CDR3, the DNA is TGTGCCAGCAGTCCGACCCCCGGGACAGTAAACACCGGGGAGCTGTTTTTT.

The J gene is TRBJ1-1, the V gene TRBV27; D ambiguous. CDR3 length: 14 residues. Deletions cut 3 bases from V and 1 base from J, with 9 bases between. Per the germline V gene, CDR1 is MNHEY and CDR2 is SMNVEV (reference sequence). The CDR3 nucleotides are TGTGCCAGCAGTTTTTACGGTGGGAACACTGAAGCTTTCTTT. This translates into CASSFYGGNTEAFF.

V usage is TRBV11-2 and J usage is TRBJ2-1; tentative D call: TRBD2 (5 bases). Germline CDR1 and CDR2: SGHAT and FQNNGV. The CDR3 covers 14 residues. V was trimmed by 4 bases and J by 2 bases, leaving 9 bases between them. CDR3 in DNA: TGTGCCAGCAGCTCATCCGGGGCCTACAATGAGCAGTTCTTC. Residues: CASSSSGAYNEQFF.

CDR3 DNA sequence: TGTGCCAGCATCGCTACGGGGGTTGGAAACACCATATATTTT. Its protein product is CASIATGVGNTIYF. This chain links TRBV6-5 with TRBJ1-3; D possibly corresponds to TRBD1 (5 bases). Germline V gene data show CDR1 as MNHEY and CDR2 as SVGAGI. The CDR3 length is 14 residues. Trimming took off 7 bases at V and 3 bases at J, with 13 bases between the two ends.

V is TRBV27 and J is TRBJ1-4; 8 positions match TRBD1. Trimming took 3 bases from V and 5 from J; bases not matched to a gene: 2. Looked up from germline, CDR1 is MNHEY and CDR2 is SMNVEV (reference sequence). The CDR3 has 14 amino acids. The CDR3 spells CASSLDRVNEKLFF. CDR3 DNA: TGTGCCAGCAGTTTGGACAGGGTCAATGAAAAACTGTTTTTT.

This clone showed up just a few times. The CDR3 nucleotides read TGTGCCAGCAGCTTAGAAACTAGCGGGTCCGGTGAGCAGTTCTTC. Amino acids: CASSLETSGSGEQFF. The rearrangement joins TRBV7-2 to TRBJ2-1; 9 positions agree with TRBD2. The CDR3 is made up of 15 amino acids. J lost 9 bases, V lost 1 base, and 7 bases had no gene match. CDR1 and CDR2 from the germline V gene are SGHTA and FQGNSA.